This T cell receptor (beta chain) was sequenced in a study of shared clonotypes between healthy human individuals (TCRdb year 2020). Broadly, across the study: The cohort comprised two women and three men aged 18 to 49 years. For each donor, CD4 naive and CD4 memory were each run on three plates, CD8 naive on two plates, and CD8 memory on one plate. Each donor's leukapheresis produced roughly between roughly 0.85 and 9.5 billion PBMCs. Blood TCR repertoires of a handful of healthy adults were deeply sequenced to estimate repertoire size and the extent of clonotype sharing between individuals. Libraries were prepared and TCR repertoires were sequenced by different laboratories using diverse techniques, in order to increase sequencing depth and limit assay-specific biases. The research as a whole found: Even with the large sequencing depth, rarefaction of the sorted-subset datasets indicated that sequencing was incomplete. Compared with non-shared clonotypes, clonotypes shared by all four sorted-subset donors had higher generation probabilities. When a handful of donors were compared, the shared fraction of clonotypes was around 5.1% for naive CD4, more than 3% for naive CD8, 2.3% for memory CD4, and under 0.5% for memory CD8. Because the study included only a small number of donors, the genetic and exposure-history diversity represented was limited. Based on pairwise subsampling, the degree of clonotype sharing among donors was expected to be affected by sequencing depth. Naive subsets generally had larger estimated clonotype richness than memory subsets did. Only blood was sampled, and tissue TCR repertoires likely differ from those in blood.

CDR3 length: 15 amino acids, cysteine to phenylalanine. The CDR3 DNA has 45 bases and is translated from base 1. V is pared back by 5 bases and J by 0 bases, with 14 bases lying between the germline termini. Taken from the germline V gene (reference sequence), the CDR1 and CDR2 loops are LNHDA and SQIVND. Comments on this clone: Its cognate antigen has yet to be identified. No qualities accompany the bases; no much larger clone lies one base away.

Using the deep immunoSEQ assay, multiplex PCR amplified TCR CDR3 regions from genomic DNA. Extracted genomic DNA from each cell subset was distributed evenly across all wells of several immunoSEQ 96-well plates, and each plate was treated as a replicate. For sorted subsets, each replicate PCR was loaded with 200 to 250 ng genomic DNA, equivalent to 25,000 to 30,000 T cell genomes. Purified libraries were quantified with a Qubit 3.0 fluorometer, sized on a Bioanalyzer 2100, and re-quantified with the KAPA Library Quantification kit. Every immunoSEQ 96-well plate was sequenced on a dedicated single-read 150-cycle Illumina NextSeq 550 flow cell. Per the source publication's procedure: Because the immunoSEQ output included only junctional sequences and no quality scores, the filtering could not be the same as the filtering used for full-length reads. To assign V/J genes and CDR3, sequences were annotated using PyIR, a Python wrapper for IgBLAST v1.9, with IMGT germline references. Reads were removed for weak V/J assignments (E-value above 1e-6), missing CDR3, stop codons, out-of-frame junctions, or ambiguous translated residues. V3J clonotypes were defined as sequences sharing an identical inferred V gene, J gene, and CDR3 amino acid sequence. To compute the percentage overlap between repertoires, the number of shared unique clonotypes was divided by the size of the smaller repertoire. RTK rarefaction, the Chao1 estimator, and Recon v2.1 estimates of unobserved clonotypes were used to assess repertoire richness. Generation probabilities were computed with OLGA for all TCRbeta clonotypes obtained by the gDNA method from a handful of donors. This immuneACCESS table, as held by TCRdb, lists in-frame sequences with V and J called but not all clones. Of the missing ones, under half trace to an unresolved V gene in checked studies; the others have no known cause. That table supplies the V and J calls and clone size; D and trimming were determined from the DNA. This sample gives more than 2 million clones in total; 85% to 95% of them show up just once. The top ten clonotypes cover about 1.1% of the sample.

CD8 naive samples were CD45RO-negative cells positively selected for CCR7, giving a CD45RA+CCR7+ population that excluded TemRA cells. Donors were healthy HIV-negative adults with no recently reported acute infections or vaccinations. Every donor was a Caucasian adult residing in Nashville, Tennessee, USA. After blood collection by leukapheresis, PBMCs were isolated using Ficoll-Histopaque density gradient centrifugation and then cryopreserved in the vapor phase of liquid nitrogen. Purity and quantity of every magnetically sorted T cell population were checked by analytical flow cytometry. Genomic DNA was isolated from every sorted fraction and measured by UV absorbance on a Nanodrop 2000c.

The chain is encoded by TRBV19 joined to TRBJ2-7; a tentative D call is TRBD2 (6 bases match). The clonotype comes from a man between 18 and 29 years old in good health. Sequences were obtained from naive CD8+ T cells sorted from blood. The sample's cell subset or site label is to be understood as: CD45RA+CCR7+. DNA sequence: TGTGCCAGTAGTTCCCGGGACGGGAGCTCCTACGAGCAGTACTTC. Translated, this gives CASSSRDGSSYEQYF.